A selection of T cell receptor beta chains follows, all from one sample in a study of early T cells in non-severe SARS-CoV-2 infection. TCRdb fed the 5' RACE reads into MiXCR, producing one record per CDR3 protein. The table records approximately 97,000 distinct CDR3 sequences, 9.5% to 12% of them present only once. The source material was whole blood, sampled at baseline. The receptor source for this set is an adult who was a healthcare worker with PCR-confirmed SARS-CoV-2 infection or an uninfected control (not recorded which). CDR3s include the opening cysteine and the closing phenylalanine or tryptophan. Fields, in order: V gene, CDR3 protein.

v_call: TRBV7-9
cdr3_aa: CAKENRGMNTEAFF

v_call: TRBV13
cdr3_aa: CASSLGLESARAGELFF

v_call: TRBV5-4
cdr3_aa: CASSLGGIGNEQYF

v_call: TRBV10-3
cdr3_aa: CAISVLTGGSGNTIYF

v_call: TRBV6-5
cdr3_aa: CASRLIGTSGTGANVLTF

v_call: TRBV30
cdr3_aa: CAWSGSTDTQYF

v_call: TRBV10-1
cdr3_aa: CASSEPDGYGYTF

v_call: TRBV5-4
cdr3_aa: CASSLSSGVYNEQFF

v_call: TRBV21-1
cdr3_aa: CASSSRQGLNEKLFF

v_call: TRBV7-9
cdr3_aa: CASSLVVGSSAMNTEAFF

v_call: TRBV10-3
cdr3_aa: CAISEGKNEQFF

v_call: TRBV7-2
cdr3_aa: CASSPSGTDSYEQYF

v_call: TRBV27
cdr3_aa: CASRDTSYEQYF

v_call: TRBV19
cdr3_aa: CASSISSPRVHGYTF

v_call: TRBV5-8
cdr3_aa: CASSLEGLLAKNIQYF

v_call: TRBV12-3/TRBV12-4
cdr3_aa: CASSGTRSTQHF

v_call: TRBV7-2
cdr3_aa: CASSLDGSTDTQYF

v_call: TRBV27
cdr3_aa: CASTGLGQGADEQFF

v_call: TRBV4-1
cdr3_aa: CASSPSPARPNSPLHF

v_call: TRBV29-1
cdr3_aa: CSVVSEGGYGYTF

v_call: TRBV12-3/TRBV12-4
cdr3_aa: CASSRTESNQPQHF

v_call: TRBV20-1
cdr3_aa: CSASDNQGVSTDTQYF

v_call: TRBV11-2
cdr3_aa: CASSNSPAGGYNEQFF

v_call: TRBV20-1
cdr3_aa: CSAREGGIVTDTQYF

v_call: TRBV7-2
cdr3_aa: CASSPASTLNYEQYF

v_call: TRBV6-2/TRBV6-3
cdr3_aa: CASSYKSSGNPYEQYF

v_call: TRBV3-1
cdr3_aa: CASSKLAGGEYNTQYF

v_call: TRBV6-5
cdr3_aa: CASSSNRDRGHNEQFF

v_call: TRBV3-1
cdr3_aa: CASSQVSGIYNEQFF

v_call: TRBV6-1
cdr3_aa: CASSGSWTEAFF

v_call: TRBV7-2
cdr3_aa: CASSYPTGYNEQFF

v_call: TRBV29-1
cdr3_aa: CSVLSWDRRYEQYF

v_call: TRBV12-3/TRBV12-4
cdr3_aa: CASSLEGGDNSYEQYF

v_call: TRBV12-1
cdr3_aa: CASSSRPTSGRAISYEQYF

v_call: TRBV6-6
cdr3_aa: CASRKPGLSSGNTIYF

v_call: TRBV7-2
cdr3_aa: CASSPTTVFTDTQYF

v_call: TRBV5-1
cdr3_aa: CASRIFGTGDTEAFF

v_call: TRBV7-3
cdr3_aa: CASSFPLWASTGGENSPLHF

v_call: TRBV6-2/TRBV6-3
cdr3_aa: CASGQNQPQHF

v_call: TRBV5-1
cdr3_aa: CASSLVRGTGELFF

v_call: TRBV5-6
cdr3_aa: CASSLWTGENIQYF

v_call: TRBV30
cdr3_aa: CAWSVGSRVDEQFF

v_call: TRBV5-1
cdr3_aa: CASRFASPSTDTQYF

v_call: TRBV7-8
cdr3_aa: CASSPRRTDYEQYF

v_call: TRBV3-1
cdr3_aa: CASSRTTSGRAYEQYF

v_call: TRBV6-5
cdr3_aa: CASSYSMGSEQYF

v_call: TRBV29-1
cdr3_aa: CSVEESGTGMGEQFF

v_call: TRBV30
cdr3_aa: CAWARQGRGGYTF

v_call: TRBV7-2
cdr3_aa: CASSLVPIHGQFF

v_call: TRBV6-2/TRBV6-3
cdr3_aa: CASSRTSGSNEQYF

v_call: TRBV6-4
cdr3_aa: CASRIIAGAIEQFF

v_call: TRBV10-1
cdr3_aa: CASSESWSTDTQYF

v_call: TRBV9
cdr3_aa: CASSAQGGGTEAFF

v_call: TRBV20-1
cdr3_aa: CSASNTEAFF

v_call: TRBV6-5
cdr3_aa: CASREANTGELFF